The sequence of this TCR beta chain was determined in a study of Tregs in tolerant kidney transplant recipients. Across the study: Mixed chimerism was transient after nonmyeloablative marrow transplants from related graft donors.

Overall study results and limits: Tregs expanded with activated donor B cells seemed most donor-specific. Validation in larger populations is needed because few patients were studied. In tolerant patients, donor-specific Tregs outgrew total Tregs, suggesting antigen-driven expansion.

Per the germline V gene, CDR1 is SGHKS and CDR2 is YYEKEE (reference sequence). CDR3 size: 15 residues. V lost 4 bases, J lost 0 bases, and 11 bases lay in between. Points on this clone: Its antigen is unknown.

Sequencing was performed with immunoSEQ multiplex PCR; in TCRdb, only in-frame clones are kept and a portion is missing. Of approximately 60,000 clones in the sample, roughly 98% were seen once. This specimen consisted of Tregs from blood, obtained before the transplant. This TCR was sampled from a human donor who received a combined kidney and bone marrow transplant. V usage is TRBV5-5 and J usage is TRBJ1-5, with a possible D match to TRBD1 (6 bases). This chain's CDR3 is CASSLTGRSNQPQHF. Here the CDR3 DNA reads TGTGCCAGCAGCCTGACAGGACGTAGCAATCAGCCCCAGCATTTT.